A selection of T cell receptor beta chains follows, all from one sample in a study of blood T cell repertoires in COVID-19. Using immunoSEQ multiplex PCR, the repertoire was profiled, and TCRdb retains in-frame clones only, with some absent. The sample holds over 75,000 clones; over 80% are singletons and the top ten take 30% to 35%. The source material was peripheral blood. The source is an elderly woman with active or convalescent COVID-19. Both conserved end residues are part of each CDR3. The D gene is left open where the match is weak. Some rows mark clone size as missing; the rest say once, few, many or name a class of expanded clone.

>TRBV28|TRBJ1-1|TRBD1|-
TGTGCCACCAGGGGGGACAGGCGATCCATGAACACTGAAGCTTTCTTT
CATRGDRRSMNTEAFF
>TRBV10-3|TRBJ2-5|TRBD2|-
TGTGCCATCAGGCCGGGACTAGCGGGAGAGACCCAGTACTTC
CAIRPGLAGETQYF
>TRBV2|TRBJ1-2|-|-
TGTGCCAGCAGTGAAACAGTTAACTATGGCTACACCTTC
CASSETVNYGYTF
>TRBV7-2|TRBJ1-6|-|-
TGTGCCAGCAGCCGGAACAGGAATTCACCCCTCCACTTT
CASSRNRNSPLHF
>TRBV7-2|TRBJ2-1|-|once
TGTGCCAGCAGCTTAGTGGGCAGCCTCTCCTACAATGAGCAGTTCTTC
CASSLVGSLSYNEQFF
>TRBV30|TRBJ2-1|-|-
TGTGCCCAGAGGAGGGGCAGCGTGGATGAGCAGTTCTTC
CAQRRGSVDEQFF
>TRBV5-1|TRBJ1-5|TRBD1|-
TGCGCCAGCAGCGTACAGGGGGGCAATCAGCCCCAGCATTTT
CASSVQGGNQPQHF
>TRBV24-1|TRBJ2-1|TRBD1|-
TGTGCCATACAAGGGACAGGTTACAATGAGCAGTTCTTC
CAIQGTGYNEQFF
>TRBV7-2|TRBJ2-7|TRBD1|-
TGTGCCAGCAGCGTAGGACAGGTCTACGAGCAGTACTTC
CASSVGQVYEQYF
>TRBV30|TRBJ1-1|-|-
TGTGCCTGGAGTGTTACGGCGGGGATTGAAGCTTTCTTT
CAWSVTAGIEAFF
>TRBV3-1/TRBV3-2|TRBJ1-2|-|-
TGTGCCAGCAGCCCAGAGGGACCGGGGGTGGGCTACACCTTC
CASSPEGPGVGYTF
>TRBV7-2|TRBJ1-2|TRBD1|once
TGTGCCAGCAGCTCCTCACCTACTACGGGACAGGGGGCAGGCTACACCTTC
CASSSSPTTGQGAGYTF
>TRBV7-8|TRBJ1-5|-|-
TGTGCCAGCGGATGGACAGCCTCCCATTTT
CASGWTASHF
>TRBV24-1|TRBJ2-3|-|-
TGTGCCACCAGTGATCCTTCTAAATCCGATACGCAGTATTTT
CATSDPSKSDTQYF
>TRBV4-1|TRBJ2-1|TRBD2|-
TGCGCCAGCAGTTATACTAGCGGGGGGCGGGATGAGCAGTTCTTC
CASSYTSGGRDEQFF
>TRBV5-5|TRBJ1-6|TRBD1|-
TGTGCCAGCAGCTCGACGTTGGACAGGGCTAATTCACCCCTCCACTTT
CASSSTLDRANSPLHF
>TRBV2|TRBJ2-1|-|-
TGTGCCAGCAGTGAAGCGCGTTTCAGGGCATCCTACAATGAGCAGTTCTTC
CASSEARFRASYNEQFF
>TRBV5-4|TRBJ2-4|TRBD1|-
TGTGCCAGCAGCTTGGGGCCGGGACAGCGAAGTTTC
CASSLGPGQRSF
>TRBV4-1|TRBJ2-5|-|-
TGCGCCAGCAGCCAAGGGCCCCGGCTACAGTACCAAGAGACCCAGTACTTC
CASSQGPRLQYQETQYF
>TRBV6-6|TRBJ2-6|TRBD1|-
TGTGCCAGCAGTCAGACCCAGACAGGGGTTTCCGGGGCCAACGTCCTGACTTTC
CASSQTQTGVSGANVLTF
>TRBV10-3|TRBJ2-1|TRBD2|few
TGTGCCACCCGGGGACTAGCGGGCAATGAGCAGTTCTTC
CATRGLAGNEQFF
>TRBV5-4|TRBJ2-7|TRBD2|-
TGTGCCAGCAGCACCTTAGCGGGGGGGGTAAGCTCCTACGAGCAGTACTTC
CASSTLAGGVSSYEQYF
>TRBV4-2|TRBJ1-5|-|once
TGTGCCAGCAGCCAACGACTGTGGGGCCGGCAGCCCCAGCATTTT
CASSQRLWGRQPQHF
>TRBV19|TRBJ2-5|TRBD2|-
TGTGCCAGTAGTATAAAAGCGGGAGTCGAGACCCAGTACTTC
CASSIKAGVETQYF
>TRBV2|TRBJ1-2|-|once
TGTGCCAGCAGTGCCCAGGGTGAGGATGGCTACACCTTC
CASSAQGEDGYTF
>TRBV11-3|TRBJ2-2|TRBD1|-
TGTGCCAGCAGCTTAGTAGGGACAGGGGACACCGGGGAGCTGTTTTTT
CASSLVGTGDTGELFF
>TRBV27|TRBJ2-7|-|few
TGTGCCAGCAGTAGTCTAAACAGGGACGATTGGTCCTACGAGCAGTACTTC
CASSSLNRDDWSYEQYF
>TRBV27|TRBJ1-1|TRBD1|-
TGTGCCAGCAGGTTACAGGGGATGAACACTGAAGCTTTCTTT
CASRLQGMNTEAFF
>TRBV11-3|TRBJ2-2|-|-
TGTGCCAGCAGCTCCCCCCGAGGGGGGGCAACCGGGGAGCTGTTTTTT
CASSSPRGGATGELFF
>TRBV7-3|TRBJ2-7|TRBD1|-
TGTGCCAGCAGCTTCGACCCGGGACAGCTATACGAGCAGTACTTC
CASSFDPGQLYEQYF
>TRBV2|TRBJ1-3|-|-
TGTGCCAGCAAAACGACAGCGTTCTCTGGAAACACCATATATTTT
CASKTTAFSGNTIYF
>TRBV6-5|TRBJ1-2|-|few
TGTGCCAGCAGGGGGCCGACCCAAGTGGGCTACACCTTC
CASRGPTQVGYTF
>TRBV7-2|TRBJ2-1|-|-
TGTGCCAGCAGCTTCGGAGAACAAGGGCAGTTCTTC
CASSFGEQGQFF
>TRBV9|TRBJ1-6|TRBD1|-
TGTGCCAGCAGCTTCGGGACAGATTCACCCCTCCACTTT
CASSFGTDSPLHF
>TRBV7-8|TRBJ2-5|TRBD2|-
TGTGCCAGCAGCTTAGACGGACTAGCGGGGGATATGGAGACCCAGTACTTC
CASSLDGLAGDMETQYF
>TRBV28|TRBJ1-2|-|-
TGTGCCAGCAGGGGCCCCGGTGGGGGCTACACCTTC
CASRGPGGGYTF
>TRBV19|TRBJ1-1|-|-
TGTGCCAGTGCTCAGGGAAGGTTCACTGAAGCTTTCTTT
CASAQGRFTEAFF
>TRBV12-3/TRBV12-4|TRBJ1-1|-|few
TGTGCCAGCAGGTCGGGGACTGAAGCTTTCTTT
CASRSGTEAFF
>TRBV14|TRBJ2-1|TRBD2|once
TGTGCCAGCAGCCAAGTCTCCGCGGGAGGGTTAAATGAGCAGTTCTTC
CASSQVSAGGLNEQFF
>TRBV28|TRBJ2-5|-|-
TGTGCCAGCAGTTTAGGGGGCTCCCAAGAGACCCAGTACTTC
CASSLGGSQETQYF
>TRBV28|TRBJ2-7|-|-
TGTGCCAGCAGTCAACCCACTCGGAGCTCCTACGAGCAGTACTTC
CASSQPTRSSYEQYF
>TRBV29-1|TRBJ1-3|-|-
TGCAGCGTTGTTCCCAACTCTGGAAACACCATATATTTT
CSVVPNSGNTIYF
>TRBV29-1|TRBJ1-2|-|once
TGCAGCGTTGAAGAGGGAGGGTACACCTTC
CSVEEGGYTF
>TRBV18|TRBJ1-6|-|-
TGTGCCAGCTCCGATGGGAGTGCTGCCTATAATTCACCCCTCCACTTT
CASSDGSAAYNSPLHF
>TRBV30|TRBJ1-5|-|-
TGTGCCTGGAGTGAGGCGGCTACAAATCAGCCCCAGCATTTT
CAWSEAATNQPQHF
>TRBV5-1|TRBJ1-6|TRBD1|-
TGCGCCAGCAGCGACCTCCAGGGGGCTGGGTCACCCCTCCACTTT
CASSDLQGAGSPLHF
>TRBV7-3|TRBJ1-1|-|-
TGTGCCAGCAGGATAGGGGGGAACACTGAAGCTTTCTTT
CASRIGGNTEAFF
>TRBV11-3|TRBJ1-6|-|-
TGTGCCAGCAGCTCAGGGAATTCACCCCTCCACTTT
CASSSGNSPLHF
>TRBV2|TRBJ1-3|-|few
TGTGCCAGCAGTGATTGGGCACAGACCTCGCGAAACACCATATATTTT
CASSDWAQTSRNTIYF
>TRBV3-1/TRBV3-2|TRBJ2-2|TRBD2|-
TGTGCCAGCGGTTCTTTAGCGGGAGCGGACGGGGAGCTGTTTTTT
CASGSLAGADGELFF
>TRBV6-5|TRBJ2-4|TRBD2|-
TGTGCCAGCAGTACCGACAGCGGGATTTGGAACATTCAGTACTTC
CASSTDSGIWNIQYF
>TRBV19|TRBJ1-1|TRBD1|-
TGTGCCAGTAGTATAGAGGGGGACAGCAAAGCTTTCTTT
CASSIEGDSKAFF
>TRBV25-1|TRBJ2-7|TRBD2|few
TGTGCCAGCAGTGTATGGGGGGGGGTTGGCAACGAGCAGTACTTC
CASSVWGGVGNEQYF
>TRBV27|TRBJ1-1|-|-
TGTGCCAGCAGTCAAAGCGTTGGAGCAACCAAGGGGGCTGAAGCTTTCTTT
CASSQSVGATKGAEAFF
>TRBV20-1|TRBJ2-3|-|-
TGCAGTGCTAGTTCCCCCTCCCCGAGACTGGCGGAGGCCCCAGATACGCAGTATTTT
CSASSPSPRLAEAPDTQYF
>TRBV4-3|TRBJ1-4|-|few
TGCGCCAGCAGCCAAGATAGGGGAGAAAAACTGTTTTTT
CASSQDRGEKLFF
>TRBV3-1/TRBV3-2|TRBJ2-3|TRBD2|-
TGTGCCAGCAGCCCCCTAGCGGGGGGAATCACAGATACGCAGTATTTT
CASSPLAGGITDTQYF